These 23 T cell receptor beta chains share one sample of origin, sequenced in a study of identifying expanded T cells in peripheral blood. The protocol was immunoSEQ multiplex PCR, while the TCRdb copy is restricted to in-frame clones and leaves out a portion. The sample holds 85,000 to 90,000 clones, approximately 86% seen once. The sequencing sample was made of blood. These receptors all stem from a person aged 18 to 75 in good health.

The chain employs TRBV6-5 and TRBJ1-2, with D unresolved. The CDR3 totals 14 residues. V lost 6 bases and J 4 bases, leaving 15 bases between the germline ends. Germline V lookup: CDR1 MNHEY, CDR2 SVGAGI. CDR3 nucleotides: TGTGCCAGCAGCCCCGCAGTAGAGTCCTATGGCTACACCTTC. Amino acid sequence: CASSPAVESYGYTF.

This clone has more than one count but fewer than ten. The rearrangement joins TRBV14 to TRBJ2-3; 9 bases are a match to TRBD1. V trimming: 0 bases; J trimming: 6 bases; junction bases outside the gene matches: 7. The CDR3 runs to 16 residues. Germline V lookup: CDR1 SGHDN, CDR2 FVKESK. The CDR3 spells CASSQEDRGYRDTQYF. CDR3 in DNA: TGTGCCAGCAGCCAAGAGGACAGGGGATATAGGGATACGCAGTATTTT.

The chain joins TRBV5-6 to TRBJ2-1; either TRBD1 or TRBD2 may fit D (6 bases each). Germline assignment: CDR1 SGHDT and CDR2 YYEEEE. V shed 4 bases and J shed 3 bases, with 17 bases lying between them. CDR3 length: 16 residues. CDR3 amino acids: CASSRTPGADYNEQFF. As DNA, the CDR3 is TGTGCCAGCAGCCGTACCCCGGGGGCCGACTACAATGAGCAGTTCTTC. Filled out from reference TRBV5-6 and TRBJ2-1, the complete variable domain reads DAGVTQSPTHLIKTRGQQVTLRCSPKSGHDTVSWYQQALGQGPQFIFQYYEEEERQRGNFPDRFSGHQFPNYSSELNVNALLLGDSALYLCASSRTPGADYNEQFFGPGTRLTVL.

This chain's CDR3 is CASSIQIENYGYTF. CDR3 sequence (DNA): TGTGCCAGTAGTATCCAGATTGAGAACTATGGCTACACCTTC. This chain joins TRBV19 and TRBJ1-2; D remains ambiguous. Trimming took 3 bases from V and 2 from J, leaving 10 bases between them. Germline V gene lookup returns CDR1 LNHDA and CDR2 SQIVND (reference sequence). The CDR3 has 14 residues.

V usage is TRBV7-2 and J usage is TRBJ2-6, with D tentatively TRBD2 (6 bases). Between the trimmed V and J ends, which lost 5 bases and 0 bases, there was a span of 8 bases. CDR3 size: 15 residues. Germline CDR1 reads SGHTA; CDR2 reads FQGNSA. CDR3 DNA: TGTGCCAGCAGCATGGGGGGCTCTGGGGCCAACGTCCTGACTTTC. Its protein product is CASSMGGSGANVLTF.

This chain uses TRBV30 with TRBJ1-2; D is perhaps TRBD1 (5 bases). Germline V gene sequence: CDR1 GTSNPN, CDR2 SVGIG (reference sequence). The CDR3 contains 14 residues. Trimming shortened V by 4 bases and J by 4 bases, and 16 bases separated the two germline ends. CDR3 in DNA: TGTGCCTGGATTCGCCGAGACAGATTCTATGGCTACACCTTC. It translates to CAWIRRDRFYGYTF.

This clone has just one count. The chain joins TRBV29-1 to TRBJ1-2; D unclear. This CDR3 is built from 13 residues. The V end lost 5 bases, the J end lost 1 base, and 11 bases lay between the germline ends. Germline values: CDR1 SQVTM, CDR2 ANQGSEA. The CDR3 DNA is TGCAGCGTTTTTGAGGGTTTTAACTATGGCTACACCTTC. This translates into CSVFEGFNYGYTF.

The chain combines TRBV5-5 with TRBJ1-4; unclear D gene. CDR1 SGHKS and CDR2 YYEKEE come from the germline V gene (reference sequence). CDR3 length: 15 amino acids. Between the trimmed V and J ends, which lost 2 bases and 0 bases, there was a span of 8 bases. For the CDR3, the DNA is TGTGCCAGCAGCTTTATCGCCGCAACTAATGAAAAACTGTTTTTT. Protein product: CASSFIAATNEKLFF.

The chain has TRBV4-1 and TRBJ2-2, with D unclear. This CDR3 is 15 amino acids long. The ends were cut back, 4 bases at V and 3 bases at J, with 12 bases in the middle. Germline V gene data show CDR1 as MGHRA and CDR2 as YSYEKL. CDR3 region: CASSPYPQDTGELFF. The CDR3 DNA reads TGCGCCAGCAGCCCGTACCCCCAGGACACCGGGGAGCTGTTTTTT.

V is TRBV7-3 and J is TRBJ2-1; D might be TRBD1 (6 bases). This CDR3 contains 14 residues. The V end lost 4 bases, the J end lost 12 bases, and 19 bases lay between the germline ends. From germline, CDR1 is SGHTA and CDR2 FQGTGA. The CDR3 sequence is CASSSDRSTRGQFF. For the CDR3, the DNA is TGTGCCAGCAGCTCTGACAGGTCTACTAGGGGGCAGTTCTTC.

This clone showed up just once. This sequence joins TRBV2 and TRBJ2-5; tentatively, D is TRBD2 (6 bases). V was shortened by 7 bases and J by 4 bases, with 16 bases between the two germline ends. CDR3 length equals 14 residues. Germline lookup yields CDR1 SNHLY and CDR2 FYNNEI. The CDR3 sequence is CASTWGGLSETQYF. The CDR3 DNA is TGTGCCAGCACCTGGGGAGGTCTCTCAGAGACCCAGTACTTC.

The rearrangement joins TRBV25-1 to TRBJ1-2, with a tentative D call TRBD1 (6 bases). V was shortened by 1 base and J by 8 bases, with 14 bases between the two germline ends. The CDR3 has 14 residues. CDR1 is MGHDK and CDR2 is SYGVNS in the germline V gene. CDR3: CASSEFGGAVGYTF. In DNA, the CDR3 is TGTGCCAGCAGTGAATTTGGGGGGGCGGTCGGCTACACCTTC.

This chain links TRBV19 with TRBJ2-7; D is perhaps TRBD1 (6 bases). The V end lost 3 bases, the J end lost 0 bases, and 12 bases lay between the germline ends. The CDR3 is 15 residues long. Germline values: CDR1 LNHDA, CDR2 SQIVND (reference sequence). The CDR3 region has the DNA TGTGCCAGTAGTATGTTGCCAGGGGACTCCTACGAGCAGTACTTC. Translation gives CASSMLPGDSYEQYF.

The genes are TRBV27 and TRBJ1-1, with a possible D match to TRBD1 (5 bases). This CDR3 has 16 residues. Germline-derived CDR1 and CDR2 are MNHEY and SMNVEV (reference sequence). Trimming stripped 2 bases from V and 4 bases from J, with 17 bases between. The CDR3 DNA reads as TGTGCCAGCAGTTTAATTAGACTCGAGGGGCTCACTGAAGCTTTCTTT. Translating gives CASSLIRLEGLTEAFF.

The rearrangement joins TRBV7-2 to TRBJ1-1; possible D gene TRBD1, 5 bases. V dropped 2 bases and J dropped 5 bases, with 12 bases sitting between them. This CDR3 region has 14 residues. Germline-derived CDR1 and CDR2 are SGHTA and FQGNSA. CDR3 nucleotides: TGTGCCAGCAGCTTAACCAGGGTCGGGACTGAAGCTTTCTTT. It specifies CASSLTRVGTEAFF.

The V gene is TRBV7-2, the J gene TRBJ2-7; D unclear. The CDR3 contains 16 residues. Between the trimmed V and J ends, which lost 5 bases and 2 bases, there was a span of 19 bases. Germline CDR1 reads SGHTA; CDR2 reads FQGNSA. This CDR3 reads CASSPVARETPYEQYF. CDR3 nucleotides: TGTGCCAGCAGCCCAGTGGCCCGCGAAACACCCTACGAGCAGTACTTC.

The rearrangement joins TRBV7-2 to TRBJ2-1; 8 bases align to TRBD2. Trimming at V came to 7 bases and at J to 8 bases, leaving 4 bases not matched to a gene. The CDR3 spans 12 residues. Per the germline V gene, CDR1 is SGHTA and CDR2 is FQGNSA. The CDR3 here is CASNRGGYEQFF. DNA of the CDR3: TGTGCCAGCAATCGGGGGGGCTATGAGCAGTTCTTC.

The chain uses TRBV6-1 and TRBJ1-4; 7 bases align to TRBD1. CDR3 length: 14 residues. The ends lost 7 bases at V and 3 bases at J; junction bases unmatched: 5. Per the germline V gene, CDR1 is MNHNS and CDR2 is SASEGT. CDR3: CASKLDRANEKLFF. The CDR3 DNA is TGTGCCAGCAAACTCGACAGGGCTAATGAAAAACTGTTTTTT.

V and J are TRBV2 and TRBJ2-5; 15 bases agree with TRBD2. V lost 2 bases to trimming and J lost 9 bases; unmatched junction nucleotides: 1. Germline V CDR1 and CDR2: SNHLY, FYNNEI. The CDR3 consists of 14 residues. CDR3 in DNA: TGTGCCAGCAGTGAAAGGACTAGCGGGGGGGCCCAGTACTTC. Translated, it gives CASSERTSGGAQYF. Full variable domain (remainder filled in from reference TRBV2 and TRBJ2-5): EPEVTQTPSHQVTQMGQEVILRCVPISNHLYFYWYRQILGQKVEFLVSFYNNEISEKSEIFDDQFSVERPDGSNFTLKIRSTKLEDSAMYFCASSERTSGGAQYFGPGTRLLVL.

The chain has TRBV6-4 and TRBJ2-1; TRBD2 matches 11 bases. V shed 0 bases and J 7 bases; nucleotides not matched to a gene: 8. Germline V gene sequence: CDR1 MRHNA, CDR2 SNTAGT. CDR3 size: 17 residues. The CDR3 nucleotides read TGTGCCAGCAGTGACTCGGTAGGGACTAGCGGAGCTAATGAGCAGTTCTTC. Protein sequence: CASSDSVGTSGANEQFF.

The CDR3 sequence is CASSLVPRSPSGYTF. The CDR3 DNA is TGTGCCAGCAGCTTAGTCCCTAGAAGTCCGAGTGGCTACACCTTC. V and J are TRBV7-2 and TRBJ1-2; D not resolved. Germline V lookup: CDR1 SGHTA, CDR2 FQGNSA. This CDR3 comprises 15 residues. The germline V and J ends were trimmed by 1 base and 7 bases, with 16 bases remaining between them.

In this sample, this clone is medium-sized. This sequence joins TRBV14 and TRBJ2-3, with D perhaps TRBD1 (5 bases). The V gene's germline CDR1 is SGHDN and CDR2 FVKESK. The V end was cut by 5 bases, the J end by 0 bases, with 15 bases between. This CDR3 is 16 amino acids long. CDR3 bases: TGTGCCAGCAGCGAATTGGACACTTCTAGCACAGATACGCAGTATTTT. This sequence encodes CASSELDTSSTDTQYF.

V and J are TRBV11-3 and TRBJ2-1; maybe TRBD2 (5 bases). Germline CDR1 SGHNT, CDR2 YENEEA. Trimming removed 5 bases at V and 5 bases at J, with 13 bases between. This CDR3 comprises 14 residues. CDR3 protein: CASSPLVLHNEQFF. CDR3 bases: TGTGCCAGCAGCCCACTAGTTCTCCACAATGAGCAGTTCTTC.